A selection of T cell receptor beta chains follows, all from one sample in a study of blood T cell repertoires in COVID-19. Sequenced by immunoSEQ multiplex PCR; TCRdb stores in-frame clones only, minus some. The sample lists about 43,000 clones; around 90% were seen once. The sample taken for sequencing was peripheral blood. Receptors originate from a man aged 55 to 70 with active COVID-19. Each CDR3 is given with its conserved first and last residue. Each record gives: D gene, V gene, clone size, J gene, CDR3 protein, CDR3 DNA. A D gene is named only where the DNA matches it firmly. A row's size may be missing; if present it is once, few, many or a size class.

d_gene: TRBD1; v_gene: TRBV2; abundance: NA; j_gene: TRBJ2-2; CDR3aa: CASSGQGKIPPANTGELFF; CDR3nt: TGTGCCAGCAGCGGACAGGGGAAGATACCTCCCGCGAACACCGGGGAGCTGTTTTTT
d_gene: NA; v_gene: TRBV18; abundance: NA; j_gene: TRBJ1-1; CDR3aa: CASSQEMNTEAFF; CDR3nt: TGTGCCAGCTCACAGGAGATGAACACTGAAGCTTTCTTT
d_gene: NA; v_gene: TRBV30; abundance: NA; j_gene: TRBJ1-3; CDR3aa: CAWSTGFSGNTIYF; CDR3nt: TGTGCCTGGAGTACGGGTTTCTCTGGAAACACCATATATTTT
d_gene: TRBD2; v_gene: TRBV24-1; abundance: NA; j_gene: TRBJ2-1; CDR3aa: CATSGSFAGLGVGDEQFF; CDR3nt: TGTGCCACCAGTGGGAGCTTTGCGGGACTAGGGGTTGGAGATGAGCAGTTCTTC
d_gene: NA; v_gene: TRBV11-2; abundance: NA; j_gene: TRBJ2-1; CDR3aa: CASSLAVWLAAYNEQFF; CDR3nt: TGTGCCAGCAGCTTAGCTGTCTGGCTAGCTGCTTACAATGAGCAGTTCTTC
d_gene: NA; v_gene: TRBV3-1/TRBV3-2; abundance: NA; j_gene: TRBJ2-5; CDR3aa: CASSLPGQQETQYF; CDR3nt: TGTGCCAGCAGCTTACCGGGACAACAAGAGACCCAGTACTTC
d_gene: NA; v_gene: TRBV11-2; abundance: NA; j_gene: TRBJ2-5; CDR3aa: CASTGGTGQETQYF; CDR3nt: TGTGCCAGCACCGGGGGGACAGGACAAGAGACCCAGTACTTC
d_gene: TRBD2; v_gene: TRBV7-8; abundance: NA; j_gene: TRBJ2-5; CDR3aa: CASRHNLGLVGETQYF; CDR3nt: TGTGCCAGCAGGCATAACCTCGGACTAGTAGGAGAGACCCAGTACTTC
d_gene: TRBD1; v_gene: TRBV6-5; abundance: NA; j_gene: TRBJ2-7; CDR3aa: CASHQGAYEQYF; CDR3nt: TGTGCCAGTCATCAGGGGGCCTACGAGCAGTACTTC
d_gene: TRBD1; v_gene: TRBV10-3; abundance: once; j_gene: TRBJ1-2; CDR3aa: CATRQGDYGYTF; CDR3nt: TGTGCCACCCGACAGGGGGACTATGGCTACACCTTC
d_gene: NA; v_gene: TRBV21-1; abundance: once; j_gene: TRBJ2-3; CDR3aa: CASNISGTSVTDTQYF; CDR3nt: TGTGCCAGCAACATCTCCGGGACTAGCGTTACAGATACGCAGTATTTT
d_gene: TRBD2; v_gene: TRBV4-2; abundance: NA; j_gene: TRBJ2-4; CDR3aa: CASSQVPSGGAKNIQYF; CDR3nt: TGTGCCAGCAGCCAAGTCCCTAGCGGGGGGGCCAAAAACATTCAGTACTTC
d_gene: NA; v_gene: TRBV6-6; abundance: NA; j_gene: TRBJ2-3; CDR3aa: CASSYGGIVDTQYF; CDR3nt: TGTGCCAGCAGTTACGGGGGGATCGTAGATACGCAGTATTTT
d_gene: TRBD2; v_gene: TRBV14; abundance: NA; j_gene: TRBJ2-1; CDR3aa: CASRQILAGGYNEQFF; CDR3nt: TGTGCCAGCAGGCAGATCCTAGCGGGAGGATACAATGAGCAGTTCTTC
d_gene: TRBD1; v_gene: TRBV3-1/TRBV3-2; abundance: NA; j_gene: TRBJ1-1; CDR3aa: CASRGTGLNPEAFF; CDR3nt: TGTGCCAGCAGGGGGACAGGGCTTAACCCTGAAGCTTTCTTT
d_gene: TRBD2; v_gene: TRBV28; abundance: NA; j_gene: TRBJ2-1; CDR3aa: CASSLAGEIYNEQFF; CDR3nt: TGTGCCAGCAGTCTAGCGGGAGAGATATACAATGAGCAGTTCTTC
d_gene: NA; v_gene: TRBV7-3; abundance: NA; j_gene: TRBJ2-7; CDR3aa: CASSLDSSYEQYF; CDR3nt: TGTGCCAGCAGCTTGGACAGCTCCTACGAGCAGTACTTC
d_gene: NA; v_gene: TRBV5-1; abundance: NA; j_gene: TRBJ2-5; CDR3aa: CASSPPSQETQYF; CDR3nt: TGCGCCAGCAGTCCCCCATCACAAGAGACCCAGTACTTC
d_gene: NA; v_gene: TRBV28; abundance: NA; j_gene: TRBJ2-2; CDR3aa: CASRGGPNTGELFF; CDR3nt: TGTGCCAGCAGGGGGGGACCGAACACCGGGGAGCTGTTTTTT
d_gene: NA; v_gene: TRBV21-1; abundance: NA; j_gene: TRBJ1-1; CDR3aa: CASSPGVKNTEAFF; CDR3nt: TGTGCCAGCAGCCCAGGGGTGAAGAACACTGAAGCTTTCTTT
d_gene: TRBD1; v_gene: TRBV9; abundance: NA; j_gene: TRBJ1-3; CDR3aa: CASSVEGAAGNTIYF; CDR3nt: TGTGCCAGCAGCGTAGAGGGGGCAGCTGGAAACACCATATATTTT
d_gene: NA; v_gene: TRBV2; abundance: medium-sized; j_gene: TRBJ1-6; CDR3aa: CASGGGRVDSPLHF; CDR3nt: TGTGCCAGCGGTGGTGGCAGGGTGGATTCACCCCTCCACTTT
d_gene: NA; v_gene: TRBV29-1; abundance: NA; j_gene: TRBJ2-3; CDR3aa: CSVEDAGVRTDTQYF; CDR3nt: TGCAGCGTTGAAGACGCCGGGGTCAGGACAGATACGCAGTATTTT
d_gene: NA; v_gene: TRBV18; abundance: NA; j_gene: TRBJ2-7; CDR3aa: CASSRQAGDEQYF; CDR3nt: TGTGCCAGCTCACGGCAGGCCGGGGACGAGCAGTACTTC
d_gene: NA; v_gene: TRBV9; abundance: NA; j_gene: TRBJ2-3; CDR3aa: CASSPRLARNTDTQYF; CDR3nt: TGTGCCAGCAGCCCCCGGCTAGCGAGGAACACAGATACGCAGTATTTT
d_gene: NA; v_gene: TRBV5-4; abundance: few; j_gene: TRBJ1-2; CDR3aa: CASSLKSWTVNYGYTF; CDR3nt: TGTGCCAGCAGCTTGAAGAGTTGGACAGTGAACTATGGCTACACCTTC
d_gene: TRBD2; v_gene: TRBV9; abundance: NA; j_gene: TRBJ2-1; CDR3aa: CASSVPTSGGGDEQFF; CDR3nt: TGTGCCAGCAGCGTCCCGACTAGCGGGGGGGGCGATGAGCAGTTCTTC
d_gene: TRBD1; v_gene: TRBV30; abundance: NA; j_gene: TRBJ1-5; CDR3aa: CAWSLNRGGSQPQHF; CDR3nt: TGTGCCTGGAGTTTGAACAGGGGAGGCAGTCAGCCCCAGCATTTT
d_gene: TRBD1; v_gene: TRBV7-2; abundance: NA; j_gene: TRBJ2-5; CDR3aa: CASSLIFRQGGTQYF; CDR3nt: TGTGCCAGCAGCTTAATTTTCCGACAGGGTGGGACCCAGTACTTC
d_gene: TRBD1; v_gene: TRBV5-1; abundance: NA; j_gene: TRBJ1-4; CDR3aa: CASSATGQGSEKLFF; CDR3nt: TGCGCCAGCAGCGCGACCGGACAGGGTTCTGAAAAACTGTTTTTT
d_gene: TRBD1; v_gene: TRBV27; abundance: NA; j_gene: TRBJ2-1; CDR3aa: CASRQGASYNEQFF; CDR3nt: TGTGCCAGCAGGCAGGGGGCTTCCTACAATGAGCAGTTCTTC
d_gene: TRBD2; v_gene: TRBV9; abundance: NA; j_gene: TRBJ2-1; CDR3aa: CASSVTRPLGGREDEQFF; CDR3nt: TGTGCCAGCAGCGTAACACGCCCTCTAGGCGGGAGGGAAGATGAGCAGTTCTTC
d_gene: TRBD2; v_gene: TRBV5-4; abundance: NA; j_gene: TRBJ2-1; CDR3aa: CASSSAWTSGNNEQFF; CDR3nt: TGTGCCAGCAGCTCAGCATGGACTAGCGGGAACAATGAGCAGTTCTTC
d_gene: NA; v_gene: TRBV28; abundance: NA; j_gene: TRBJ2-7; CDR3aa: CASSRTSSYEQYF; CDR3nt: TGTGCCAGCAGTCGGACAAGCTCCTACGAGCAGTACTTC
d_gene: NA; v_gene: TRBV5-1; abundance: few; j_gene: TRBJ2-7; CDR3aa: CASSLDPRERNEQYF; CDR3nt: TGCGCCAGCAGCCTAGACCCCCGGGAAAGGAACGAGCAGTACTTC
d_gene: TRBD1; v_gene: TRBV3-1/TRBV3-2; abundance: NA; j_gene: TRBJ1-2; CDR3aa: CASSQDRQGYGYTF; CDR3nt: TGTGCCAGCAGCCAAGATCGACAGGGCTATGGCTACACCTTC
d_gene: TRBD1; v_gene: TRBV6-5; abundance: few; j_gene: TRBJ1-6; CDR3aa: CASTPAGGGNSPLHF; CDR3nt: TGTGCCAGCACCCCCGCAGGGGGCGGAAATTCACCCCTCCACTTT
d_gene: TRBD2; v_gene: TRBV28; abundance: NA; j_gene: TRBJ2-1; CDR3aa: CASSPTSGTDNEQFF; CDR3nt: TGTGCCAGCAGTCCGACTAGCGGGACCGACAATGAGCAGTTCTTC
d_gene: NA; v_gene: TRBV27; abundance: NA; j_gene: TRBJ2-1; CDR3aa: CASSFAGMGNEQFF; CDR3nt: TGTGCCAGCAGCTTCGCCGGGATGGGGAATGAGCAGTTCTTC
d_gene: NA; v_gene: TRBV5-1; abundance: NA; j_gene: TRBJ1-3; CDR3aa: CASSPDRIHSGNTIYF; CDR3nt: TGCGCCAGCAGCCCCGACAGGATACACTCTGGAAACACCATATATTTT
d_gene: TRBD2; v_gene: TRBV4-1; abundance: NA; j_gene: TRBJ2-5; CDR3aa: CASSQEVAASGRSETQYF; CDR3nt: TGCGCCAGCAGCCAAGAAGTTGCGGCTAGCGGGAGAAGTGAGACCCAGTACTTC
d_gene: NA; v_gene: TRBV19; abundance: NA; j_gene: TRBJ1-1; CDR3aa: CASSFTGYTEAFF; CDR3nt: TGTGCCAGTAGTTTCACAGGGTACACTGAAGCTTTCTTT
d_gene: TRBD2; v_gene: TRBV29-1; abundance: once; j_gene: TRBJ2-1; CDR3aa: CSAVILAGGGIF; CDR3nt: TGCAGCGCTGTAATCCTAGCGGGAGGTGGGATCTTC
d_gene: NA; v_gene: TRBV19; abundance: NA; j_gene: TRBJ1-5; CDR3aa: CASSYSNSNQPQHF; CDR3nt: TGTGCCAGTAGTTACAGCAATAGCAATCAGCCCCAGCATTTT
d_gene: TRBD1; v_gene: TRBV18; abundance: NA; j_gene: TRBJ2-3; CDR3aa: CASSRDSGTASTDTQYF; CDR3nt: TGTGCCAGCTCACGAGACTCCGGGACAGCTAGCACAGATACGCAGTATTTT